This passage covers 21 T cell receptor beta chains from one sample sequenced in a study of cytomegalovirus exposure and HLA in healthy donors. Use of 60 Vbeta and 13 Jbeta primers characterized the PCR. Using immunoSEQ multiplex PCR, the repertoire was profiled, and TCRdb retains in-frame clones only, with some absent. The record lists about 100,000 clones, of which the ten most abundant hold 5.5%. Sequenced input: PBMCs. All receptors derive from a girl between 5 and 17 years old in good health and CMV-seropositive.

The chain combines TRBV7-9 with TRBJ1-2, with a possible D match to TRBD1 (6 bases). Between the trimmed V and J ends, which lost 5 bases and 8 bases, there was a span of 15 bases. The V gene's germline CDR1 is SEHNR and CDR2 FQNEAQ (reference sequence). The CDR3 covers 13 residues. This CDR3 reads CASSLDRMFGYTF. CDR3 nucleotides: TGTGCCAGCAGCCTAGACAGGATGTTCGGCTACACCTTC. The full variable domain, completed using reference TRBV7-9 and TRBJ1-2, is DTGVSQNPRHKITKRGQNVTFRCDPISEHNRLYWYRQTLGQGPEFLTYFQNEAQLEKSRLLSDRFSAERPKGSFSTLEIQRTEQGDSAMYLCASSLDRMFGYTFGSGTRLTVV.

As regards this clone: The DNA is omitted, as the CDR3 cannot be located on it reliably, and the CDR3 follows TCRdb's listing. Other DNA sequences in the same sample also yield this CDR3. The chain combines TRBV6-1 with TRBJ1-6; the D call TRBD1 from the table was never checked on the DNA. The CDR3 numbers 14 amino acids, ends counted. Germline V gene lookup returns CDR1 MNHNS and CDR2 SASEGT. CDR3 region: CASSVGQGNSPLHF.

The chain carries TRBV29-1 and TRBJ2-5; D might be TRBD1 (6 bases). With 8 bases removed from V and 7 bases from J, the gap between germline ends came to 14 bases. This CDR3 comprises 11 residues. Germline CDR1 reads SQVTM; CDR2 reads ANQGSEA. The CDR3 DNA reads as TGCAGCTCCCGACAGGTGGGGACCCAGTACTTC. Translating gives CSSRQVGTQYF.

The chain uses TRBV6-6 and TRBJ2-3; tentatively, D is TRBD1 (5 bases). Trimming took off 5 bases at V and 4 bases at J, with 13 bases between the two ends. Germline loops: CDR1 MNHNY, CDR2 SVGAGI (reference sequence). CDR3 length: 14 residues. The CDR3 DNA reads TGTGCCAGCAGTATTTACGCAGGGTCAGATACGCAGTATTTT. Its translation: CASSIYAGSDTQYF.

The chain combines TRBV19 with TRBJ1-5; a possible D gene is TRBD1 (5 bases). CDR1 and CDR2 from the germline V gene are LNHDA and SQIVND (reference sequence). The CDR3 consists of 16 residues. Between the trimmed V and J ends, which lost 10 bases and 9 bases, there was a span of 28 bases. CDR3 nucleotides: TGTGCCAATACCACGCGGGGAAACCTCAATGGGGGGCCCCAGCATTTT. Protein: CANTTRGNLNGGPQHF.

The rearrangement uses TRBV5-1 and TRBJ1-2, with unresolved D. Trimming left V 5 bases short and J 8 bases short, with 19 bases between. Germline V lookup: CDR1 SGHRS, CDR2 YFSETQ. The CDR3 runs to 14 residues. CDR3 sequence (DNA): TGCGCCAGCAGTCCAACGGAAGCACTAGTCGGCTACACCTTC. Translated: CASSPTEALVGYTF.

V is TRBV10-3 and J is TRBJ2-1; TRBD1 agrees at 10 bases. The trim removed 3 bases at V and 0 bases at J, leaving 2 bases unmatched. Germline V gene sequence: CDR1 ENHRY, CDR2 SYGVKD. The CDR3 has 16 amino acids. The CDR3 reads CAISDRTGGSYNEQFF. CDR3 in DNA: TGTGCCATCAGTGACCGGACAGGGGGCTCCTACAATGAGCAGTTCTTC.

V gene TRBV4-3 combines with J gene TRBJ2-2, with D maybe TRBD2 (6 bases). Between the trimmed V and J ends, which lost 3 bases and 6 bases, there was a span of 8 bases. Germline CDR1 LGHNA, CDR2 YSLEER. The CDR3 length is 13 residues. The CDR3 sequence: CASSHGGAGELFF. DNA for the CDR3: TGCGCCAGCAGCCACGGGGGTGCCGGGGAGCTGTTTTTT.

The chain carries TRBV2 and TRBJ1-1; D is ambiguous. In germline, CDR1 is SNHLY, CDR2 FYNNEI. Trimming shortened V by 8 bases and J by 5 bases, and 18 bases separated the two germline ends. The CDR3 consists of 14 residues. The CDR3 region has the DNA TGTGCCAGCCTCCCGGGTGGCGGAGGGACTGAAGCTTTCTTT. It encodes CASLPGGGGTEAFF.

This chain connects TRBV28 to TRBJ2-5, with 8 bases identical to TRBD2. J gave up 1 base and V 5 bases, and 3 bases lay outside the gene matches. There are 14 residues in the CDR3. The germline V gene has CDR1 MDHEN and CDR2 SYDVKM. CDR3 region: CASSTGGPQETQYF. The CDR3, as DNA: TGTGCCAGCAGTACGGGGGGGCCCCAAGAGACCCAGTACTTC.

This chain joins TRBV5-1 and TRBJ1-1; TRBD1 matches 7 bases. CDR1 SGHRS and CDR2 YFSETQ come from the germline V gene. The junction had 6 bases not matched to a gene; V was cut back by 5 bases and J by 8 bases. CDR3 length: 12 residues. Written as DNA, the CDR3 is TGCGCCAGCAGAATAGGGACAGCAGAAGCTTTCTTT. Amino acid sequence: CASRIGTAEAFF. Drawing the rest from reference TRBV5-1 and TRBJ1-1, the complete variable domain is KAGVTQTPRYLIKTRGQQVTLSCSPISGHRSVSWYQQTPGQGLQFLFEYFSETQRNKGNFPGRFSGRQFSNSRSEMNVSTLELGDSALYLCASRIGTAEAFFGQGTRLTVV.

The V and J genes are TRBV29-1 and TRBJ1-4; no definite D call. This CDR3 is built from 16 residues. Trimming pared 6 bases from V and 6 bases from J, leaving 23 bases between. The germline V gene encodes CDR1 SQVTM and CDR2 ANQGSEA. The CDR3 DNA reads as TGCAGCGTGTTGCCCTACGATACCACTAATGATGAAAAACTGTTTTTT. Protein product: CSVLPYDTTNDEKLFF.

The chain has TRBV28 and TRBJ2-1; 7 bases are shared with TRBD2. Looked up from germline, CDR1 is MDHEN and CDR2 is SYDVKM. J lost 2 bases, V lost 2 bases, and 3 bases had no gene match. The CDR3 loop spans 15 amino acids. CDR3 in amino acids: CASSLGGGPYNEQFF. CDR3 DNA: TGTGCCAGCAGTTTAGGCGGGGGACCCTACAATGAGCAGTTCTTC.

Worth noting for this clone: An end of the junction does not agree with germline; a read error may underlie this. The chain employs TRBV4-3 and TRBJ2-7; no clear D gene. Germline CDR1 and CDR2: LGHNA and YSLEER. This CDR3 has 16 residues. For the CDR3, the DNA is TGCGCCAGCAGCCAAGATTGGGCCTCCCTCTCCGACGAGCAGTACTTC. Translation gives CASSQDWASLSDEQYF.

The rearrangement links TRBV7-9 to TRBJ1-2, with TRBD1 identical over 9 bases. V shed 5 bases and J 8 bases; nucleotides not matched to a gene: 9. This CDR3 is 14 amino acids long. Germline V gene sequence: CDR1 SEHNR, CDR2 FQNEAQ (reference sequence). CDR3 protein: CASSLSADRGGYTF. The CDR3 nucleotides read TGTGCCAGCAGCCTCTCAGCGGACAGGGGAGGCTACACCTTC. Complete variable domain (other parts from reference TRBV7-9 and TRBJ1-2): DTGVSQNPRHKITKRGQNVTFRCDPISEHNRLYWYRQTLGQGPEFLTYFQNEAQLEKSRLLSDRFSAERPKGSFSTLEIQRTEQGDSAMYLCASSLSADRGGYTFGSGTRLTVV.

V usage is TRBV2 and J usage is TRBJ2-7; weak D call: TRBD2 (7 bases). Trimming pared 2 bases from V and 6 bases from J, leaving 14 bases between. Germline values: CDR1 SNHLY, CDR2 FYNNEI. The CDR3 spans 14 residues. The CDR3 is CASSESGGGSEQYF. CDR3 DNA: TGTGCCAGCAGTGAATCGGGGGGCGGGAGCGAGCAGTACTTC.

The chain recombines TRBV5-4 with TRBJ2-3; D is possibly TRBD1 (5 bases). The CDR3 runs 14 residues. Germline V gene sequence: CDR1 SGHNT, CDR2 YYREEE (reference sequence). Between the trimmed V and J ends, which lost 4 bases and 0 bases, there was a span of 9 bases. CDR3 in DNA: TGTGCCAGCAGCCAGGGTTCTAGCACAGATACGCAGTATTTT. This codes for CASSQGSSTDTQYF.

This chain joins TRBV7-2 and TRBJ2-5, with D possibly TRBD1 on 6 matching bases. Germline assignment: CDR1 SGHTA and CDR2 FQGNSA. The V gene lost 5 bases and the J gene lost 0 bases, with 10 bases spanning the gap. CDR3 length equals 14 residues. For the CDR3, the DNA is TGTGCCAGCAGCCCAGGGGCGTACCAAGAGACCCAGTACTTC. This sequence encodes CASSPGAYQETQYF.

This chain links TRBV4-3 with TRBJ1-5; D gene unclear. CDR1 is LGHNA, CDR2 YSLEER, per germline. The ends were cut back, 0 bases at V and 7 bases at J, with 10 bases in the middle. CDR3 length equals 14 residues. The CDR3 sequence: CASSQDLAEQPQHF. The DNA for the CDR3 is TGCGCCAGCAGCCAAGATCTGGCGGAGCAGCCCCAGCATTTT.

J is TRBJ2-5 and V is TRBV13; 13 nucleotides line up with TRBD2. The trim removed 3 bases at V and 5 bases at J, leaving 6 bases unmatched. The CDR3 runs to 16 residues. In germline, CDR1 is PRHDT, CDR2 FYEKMQ (reference sequence). CDR3 protein: CASSFTSGGARETQYF. The CDR3 nucleotides are TGTGCCAGCAGCTTTACTAGCGGGGGGGCCAGGGAGACCCAGTACTTC.

The chain carries TRBV7-2 and TRBJ1-6; weak D call: TRBD1 (5 bases). Deletions cut 1 base from V and 9 bases from J, with 13 bases between. The CDR3 extends over 15 amino acids. CDR1 SGHTA and CDR2 FQGNSA come from the germline V gene. Here the CDR3 DNA reads TGTGCCAGCAGCTTAGGGTCCCAGGGTGCTTCACCCCTCCACTTT. This sequence encodes CASSLGSQGASPLHF. The complete variable domain, with remaining parts taken from reference TRBV7-2 and TRBJ1-6, reads GAGVSQSPSNKVTEKGKDVELRCDPISGHTALYWYRQSLGQGLEFLIYFQGNSAPDKSGLPSDRFSAERTGGSVSTLTIQRTQQEDSAVYLCASSLGSQGASPLHFGNGTRLTVT.